This T cell receptor (beta chain) was captured by sequencing in a study of cytomegalovirus exposure and HLA in healthy donors. The PCR used 60 Vbeta and 13 Jbeta primers. Clones were read by immunoSEQ multiplex PCR, and TCRdb kept only the in-frame ones, dropping some. The table includes 150,000 to 200,000 clones, around 75% detected once. Study results and limitations: Several of the most significant clusters appeared, in a later analysis, to be linked to common viral pathogens.

As to this clone: Antigen unknown.

The CDR3 sequence is 16 residues long. Germline-derived CDR1 and CDR2 are LNHDA and SQIVND (reference sequence). The junction had 15 bases not matched to a gene; V was cut back by 9 bases and J by 7 bases. This chain links TRBV19 with TRBJ1-6; 7 nucleotides agree with TRBD1. This TCR derives from a man aged 18 to 29 in good health and CMV-seropositive. Sequencing was performed on PBMCs. The CDR3 DNA follows: TGTGCCAGCTCCCCAGTAGGATCCAGGGGGAATTCACCCCTCCACTTT. Protein product: CASSPVGSRGNSPLHF. The full variable domain, with the rest looked up from reference TRBV19 and TRBJ1-6, is DGGITQSPKYLFRKEGQNVTLSCEQNLNHDAMYWYRQDPGQGLRLIYYSQIVNDFQKGDIAEGYSVSREKKESFPLTVTSAQKNPTAFYLCASSPVGSRGNSPLHFGNGTRLTVT.